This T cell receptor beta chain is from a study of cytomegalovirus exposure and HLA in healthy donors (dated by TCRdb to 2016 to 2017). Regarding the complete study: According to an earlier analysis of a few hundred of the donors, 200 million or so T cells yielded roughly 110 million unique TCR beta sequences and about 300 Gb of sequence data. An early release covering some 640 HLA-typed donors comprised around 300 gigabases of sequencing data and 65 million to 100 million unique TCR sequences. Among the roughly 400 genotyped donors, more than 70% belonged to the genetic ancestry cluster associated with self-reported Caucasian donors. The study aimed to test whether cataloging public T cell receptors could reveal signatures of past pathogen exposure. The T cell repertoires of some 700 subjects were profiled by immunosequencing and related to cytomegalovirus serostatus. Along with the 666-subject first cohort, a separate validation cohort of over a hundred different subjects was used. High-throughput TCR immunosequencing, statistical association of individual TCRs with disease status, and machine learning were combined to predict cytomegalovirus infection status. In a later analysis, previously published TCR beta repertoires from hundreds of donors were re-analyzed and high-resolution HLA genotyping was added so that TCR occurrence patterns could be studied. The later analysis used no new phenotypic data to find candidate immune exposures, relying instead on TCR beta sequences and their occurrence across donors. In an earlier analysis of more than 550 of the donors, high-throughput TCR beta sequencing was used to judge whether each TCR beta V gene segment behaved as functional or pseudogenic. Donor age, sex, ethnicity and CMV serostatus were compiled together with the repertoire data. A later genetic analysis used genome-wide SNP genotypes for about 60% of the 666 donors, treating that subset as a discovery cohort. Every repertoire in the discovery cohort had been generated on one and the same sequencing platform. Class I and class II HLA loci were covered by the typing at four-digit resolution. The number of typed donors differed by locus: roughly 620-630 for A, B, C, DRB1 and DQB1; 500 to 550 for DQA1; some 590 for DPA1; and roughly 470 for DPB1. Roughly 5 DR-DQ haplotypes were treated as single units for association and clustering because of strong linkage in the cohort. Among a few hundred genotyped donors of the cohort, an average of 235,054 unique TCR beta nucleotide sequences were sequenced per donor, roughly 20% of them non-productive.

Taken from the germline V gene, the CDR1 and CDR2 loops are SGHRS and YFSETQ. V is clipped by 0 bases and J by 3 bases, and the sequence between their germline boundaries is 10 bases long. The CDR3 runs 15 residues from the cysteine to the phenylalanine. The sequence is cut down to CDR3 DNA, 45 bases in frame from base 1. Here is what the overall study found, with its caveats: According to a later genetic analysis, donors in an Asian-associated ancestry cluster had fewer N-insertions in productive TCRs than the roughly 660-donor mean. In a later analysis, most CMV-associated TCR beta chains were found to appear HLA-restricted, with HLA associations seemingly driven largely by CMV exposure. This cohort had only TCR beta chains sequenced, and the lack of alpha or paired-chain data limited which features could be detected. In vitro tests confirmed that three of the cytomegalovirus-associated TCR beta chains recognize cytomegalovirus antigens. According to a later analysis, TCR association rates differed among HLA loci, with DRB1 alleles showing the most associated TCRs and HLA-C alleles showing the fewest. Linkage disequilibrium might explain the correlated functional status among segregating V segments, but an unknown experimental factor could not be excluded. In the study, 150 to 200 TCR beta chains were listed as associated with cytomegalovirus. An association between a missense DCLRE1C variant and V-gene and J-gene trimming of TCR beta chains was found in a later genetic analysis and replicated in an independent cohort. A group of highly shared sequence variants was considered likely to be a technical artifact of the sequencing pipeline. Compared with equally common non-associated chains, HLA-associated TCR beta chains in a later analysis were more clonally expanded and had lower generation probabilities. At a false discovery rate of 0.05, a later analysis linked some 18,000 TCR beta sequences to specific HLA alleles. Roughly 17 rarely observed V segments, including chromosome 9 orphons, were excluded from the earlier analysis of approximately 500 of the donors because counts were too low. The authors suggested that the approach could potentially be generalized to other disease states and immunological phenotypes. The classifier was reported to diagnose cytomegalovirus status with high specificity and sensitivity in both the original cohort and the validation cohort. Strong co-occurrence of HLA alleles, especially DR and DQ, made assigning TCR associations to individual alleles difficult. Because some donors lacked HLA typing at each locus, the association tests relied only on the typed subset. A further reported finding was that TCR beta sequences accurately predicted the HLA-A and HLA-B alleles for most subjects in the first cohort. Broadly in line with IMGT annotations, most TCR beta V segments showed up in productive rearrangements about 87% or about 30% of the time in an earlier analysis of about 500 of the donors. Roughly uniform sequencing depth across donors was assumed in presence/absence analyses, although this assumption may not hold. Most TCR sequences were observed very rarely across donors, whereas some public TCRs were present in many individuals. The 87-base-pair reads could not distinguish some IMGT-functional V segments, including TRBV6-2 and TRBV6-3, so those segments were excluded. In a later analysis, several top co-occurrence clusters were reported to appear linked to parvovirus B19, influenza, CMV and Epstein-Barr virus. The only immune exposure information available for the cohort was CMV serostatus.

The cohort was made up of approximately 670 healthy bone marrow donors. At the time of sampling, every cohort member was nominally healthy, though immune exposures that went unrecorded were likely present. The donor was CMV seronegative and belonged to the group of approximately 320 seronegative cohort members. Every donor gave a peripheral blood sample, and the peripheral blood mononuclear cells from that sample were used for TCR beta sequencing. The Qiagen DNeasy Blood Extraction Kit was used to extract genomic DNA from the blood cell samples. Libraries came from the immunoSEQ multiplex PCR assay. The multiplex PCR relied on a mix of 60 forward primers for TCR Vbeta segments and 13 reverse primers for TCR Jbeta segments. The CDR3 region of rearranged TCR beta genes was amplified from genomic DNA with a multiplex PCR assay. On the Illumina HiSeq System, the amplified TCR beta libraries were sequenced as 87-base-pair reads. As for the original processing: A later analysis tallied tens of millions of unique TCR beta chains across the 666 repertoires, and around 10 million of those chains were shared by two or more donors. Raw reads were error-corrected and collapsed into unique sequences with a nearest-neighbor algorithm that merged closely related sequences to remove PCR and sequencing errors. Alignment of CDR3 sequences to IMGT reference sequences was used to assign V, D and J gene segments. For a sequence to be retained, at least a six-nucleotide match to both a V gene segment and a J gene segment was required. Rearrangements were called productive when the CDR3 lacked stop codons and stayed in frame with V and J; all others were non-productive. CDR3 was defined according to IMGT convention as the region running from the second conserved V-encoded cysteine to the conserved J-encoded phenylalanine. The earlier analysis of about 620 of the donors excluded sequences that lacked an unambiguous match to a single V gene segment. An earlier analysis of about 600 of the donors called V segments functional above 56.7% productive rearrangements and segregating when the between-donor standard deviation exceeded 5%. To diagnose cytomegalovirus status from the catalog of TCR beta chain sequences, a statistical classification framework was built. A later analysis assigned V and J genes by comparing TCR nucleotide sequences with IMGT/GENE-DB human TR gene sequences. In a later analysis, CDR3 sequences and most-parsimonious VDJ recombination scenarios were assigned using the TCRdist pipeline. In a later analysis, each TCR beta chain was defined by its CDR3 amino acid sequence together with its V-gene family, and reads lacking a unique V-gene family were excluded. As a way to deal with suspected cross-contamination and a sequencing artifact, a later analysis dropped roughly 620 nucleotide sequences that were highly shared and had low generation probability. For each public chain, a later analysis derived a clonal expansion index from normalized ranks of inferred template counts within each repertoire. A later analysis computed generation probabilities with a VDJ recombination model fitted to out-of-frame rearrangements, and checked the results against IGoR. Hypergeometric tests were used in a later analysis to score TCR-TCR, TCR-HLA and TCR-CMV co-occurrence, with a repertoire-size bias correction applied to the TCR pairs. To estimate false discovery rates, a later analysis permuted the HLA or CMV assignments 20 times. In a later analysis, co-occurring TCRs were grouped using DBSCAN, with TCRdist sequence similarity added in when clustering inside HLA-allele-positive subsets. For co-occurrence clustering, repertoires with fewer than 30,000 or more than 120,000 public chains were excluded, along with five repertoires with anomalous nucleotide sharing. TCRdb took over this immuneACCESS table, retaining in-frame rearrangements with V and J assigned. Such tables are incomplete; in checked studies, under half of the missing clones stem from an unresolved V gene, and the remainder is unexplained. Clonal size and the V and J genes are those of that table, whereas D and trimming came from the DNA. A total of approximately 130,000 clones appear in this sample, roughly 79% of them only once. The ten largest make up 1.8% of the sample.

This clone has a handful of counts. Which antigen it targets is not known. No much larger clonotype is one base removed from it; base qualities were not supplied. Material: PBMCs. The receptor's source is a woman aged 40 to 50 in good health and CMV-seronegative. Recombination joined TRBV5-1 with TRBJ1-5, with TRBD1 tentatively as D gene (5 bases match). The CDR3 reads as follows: CASSLGEGHNQPQHF. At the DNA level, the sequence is TGCGCCAGCAGCTTGGGGGAGGGGCACAATCAGCCCCAGCATTTT.